Listed here is a single T cell receptor beta chain. Its antigen remains unidentified. The CDR3 covers 17 residues. In germline, CDR1 is LNHDA, CDR2 SQIVND (reference sequence). With V trimmed by 4 bases and J by 2 bases, 9 bases remained unmatched. This sample is part of a study of T cell responses to AZD1222 COVID-19 vaccine. Assay used: immunoSEQ multiplex PCR; TCRdb lists only in-frame clones, some missing. The table lists 13,000 to 15,000 clones, roughly four fifths of them singletons. The study, taken as a whole, reports: It was only after the peak T cell response that any repertoires were sampled. Among the donors, most were white British and more were female, and clonal diversity was possibly underestimated.

J is TRBJ2-3 and V is TRBV19, with 10 bases matching TRBD2. The TCR was taken from an adult who received the AZD1222 COVID-19 vaccine. This specimen was peripheral blood, taken 28 days after the second AZD1222 dose. For the CDR3, the DNA is TGTGCCAGTAGTAATTTAGCTAGCGGGAGCTACACAGATACGCAGTATTTT. Amino acids: CASSNLASGSYTDTQYF.